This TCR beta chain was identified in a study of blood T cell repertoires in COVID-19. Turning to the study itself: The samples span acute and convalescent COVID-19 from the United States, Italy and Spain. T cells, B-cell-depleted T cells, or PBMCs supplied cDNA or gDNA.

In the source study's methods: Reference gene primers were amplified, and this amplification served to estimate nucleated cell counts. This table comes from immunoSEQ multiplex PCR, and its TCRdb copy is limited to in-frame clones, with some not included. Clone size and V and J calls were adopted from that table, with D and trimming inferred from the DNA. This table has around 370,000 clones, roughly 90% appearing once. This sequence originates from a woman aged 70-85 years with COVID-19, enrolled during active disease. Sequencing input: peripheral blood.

The CDR3 is CSVLTGSMDTEAFF. CDR3 nucleotide sequence: TGCAGCGTTCTGACAGGGTCGATGGACACTGAAGCTTTCTTT. The chain is built from TRBV29-1 and TRBJ1-1; TRBD1 matches at 7 bases. J gave up 3 bases and V 5 bases, and 9 bases lay outside the gene matches. CDR1 SQVTM and CDR2 ANQGSEA come from the germline V gene. The CDR3 is 14 residues long.